This is a list of T cell receptor beta chains from one sample in a study of human T cells and chemical hapten exposure. From the RACE reads, TCRdb called clonotypes with MiXCR, one entry per CDR3 protein. The sample shows over 300,000 distinct CDR3 sequences, roughly 5% of them seen only once. The sequenced sample was whole blood, obtained in connection with sensitization to the hapten diphenylcyclopropenone (DPC). Receptors originate from a woman aged 45-65 years with alopecia areata. Some clones in this sample may be carry-over from other donors' samples. Each CDR3 is given with its conserved first and last residue. Each record gives: CDR3 DNA, CDR3 protein, clone size, J gene, V gene, D gene. A D gene is named only where the DNA matches it firmly. Clone size, where shown, is once, few, many, or a class for clones that have expanded.

TGTGCCAGCAGATACGCACTAGCGGACTACAATGAGCAGTTCTTC CASRYALADYNEQFF many TRBJ2-1 TRBV6-1 TRBD2
TGTGCCAGCCACCCCGGTAGACAGGGAAGTGAAAAACTGTTTTTT CASHPGRQGSEKLFF few TRBJ1-4 TRBV6-1 TRBD1
TGTGCCAGCAGCTTGACTAGCGGGGGGAAAAACACCGGGGAGCTGTTTTTT CASSLTSGGKNTGELFF - TRBJ2-2 TRBV7-2 TRBD2
TGCGCCAGCAGCCAAGTCCGGGACAGGGGCGATCAGCCCCAGCATTTT CASSQVRDRGDQPQHF many TRBJ1-5 TRBV4-1 TRBD1
TGTGCCACCAGCAGAGATCGAGGGAATGAAGCTTTCTTT CATSRDRGNEAFF few TRBJ1-1 TRBV15 -
TGTGCCAGCACCCGAAACCGGGACCCCGGAGATACGCAGTATTTT CASTRNRDPGDTQYF - TRBJ2-3 TRBV5-4 -
TGTGCCAGCAGCGAGGACAGGGTTAGCTACGAGCAGTACTTC CASSEDRVSYEQYF many TRBJ2-7 TRBV6-6 TRBD1
TGTGCCAGCACCACCGACAGGGAGTGGGAGCAGTACTTC CASTTDREWEQYF few TRBJ2-7 TRBV5-6 TRBD1
TGTGCCAGCAGGAGGACAGGGGATTCACCCCTCCACTTT CASRRTGDSPLHF many TRBJ1-6 TRBV6-5 TRBD1
TGTGCCACCAGTGATGGACTAGCGGGGGGGAGTAATGAGCAGTTCTTC CATSDGLAGGSNEQFF few TRBJ2-1 TRBV24-1 TRBD2
TGTGCCAGTACCCCCCTGACAGGGGTTCGCAATCAGCCCCAGCATTTT CASTPLTGVRNQPQHF few TRBJ1-5 TRBV19 TRBD1
TGCAGCGTTGAAGATCGTCAAGCGGACCCAGACAATGAGCAGTTCTTC CSVEDRQADPDNEQFF few TRBJ2-1 TRBV29-1 -
TGTGCCAGCAGTTTAGAGGTAGGGGAGCAGTTCTTC CASSLEVGEQFF many TRBJ2-1 TRBV12-3/TRBV12-4 -
TGCAGCGTTGAAGATCGATGGGAGACTAAAAACATTCAGTACTTC CSVEDRWETKNIQYF many TRBJ2-4 TRBV29-1 -
TGCGCCAGCAGCTTGGGTGCTAGCGGGGGGTCCACCAATGAGCAGTTCTTC CASSLGASGGSTNEQFF many TRBJ2-1 TRBV5-1 TRBD2
TGCGCCAGCAGCTCAGGGGAGTTAGGGACTGAAGCTTTCTTT CASSSGELGTEAFF - TRBJ1-1 TRBV5-1 -